One and the same sample provided the 28 T cell receptor beta chains below, sequenced in a study of blood T cell repertoires in COVID-19 (dated by TCRdb to the early 2020s). The library was built by means of the immunoSEQ multiplex PCR assay. The immuneACCESS repertoire file appears here via TCRdb, limited to in-frame rearrangements. These files lack a portion of the clones; in checked studies, under half of the deficit traces to unresolved V genes, and the cause of the others is not known. This sample gives about 64,000 clones in total; roughly two thirds of them show up just once. Around 54% of the sample goes to the ten largest clones. Sequenced input: PBMCs or T cells enriched from blood (not recorded which). Every receptor here comes from an older woman who had been exposed to COVID-19.

The rearrangement joins TRBV6-1 to TRBJ1-4; D remains ambiguous. From germline, CDR1 is MNHNS and CDR2 SASEGT. The CDR3 sequence is 15 residues long. V was pared by 1 base and J by 7 bases, with 13 bases between. This CDR3 is CASSEVWGESEKLFF. Here the CDR3 DNA reads TGTGCCAGCAGTGAAGTCTGGGGAGAGAGTGAAAAACTGTTTTTT.

This clone was counted a single time. The rearrangement links TRBV5-4 to TRBJ2-3; maybe TRBD2 (6 bases). CDR1 is SGHNT, CDR2 YYREEE, per germline (reference sequence). V shed 6 bases and J shed 0 bases, with 20 bases lying between them. The CDR3 has 17 amino acids. The chain's CDR3 is CASTPGGTGKSTDTQYF. DNA for the CDR3: TGTGCCAGCACCCCGGGCGGGACGGGAAAGAGCACAGATACGCAGTATTTT.

This clone was counted between two and nine times. The V gene is TRBV2, the J gene TRBJ1-5; 9 bases are shared with TRBD1. From germline, CDR1 is SNHLY and CDR2 FYNNEI. V dropped 6 bases and J dropped 4; count of bases not matched to a gene: 7. The CDR3 runs 15 residues. The CDR3 loop is CASSADRGSNQPQHF. CDR3 bases: TGTGCCAGCAGCGCGGACAGGGGATCTAATCAGCCCCAGCATTTT.

The V gene is TRBV3-1 (or the pseudogene TRBV3-2), the J gene TRBJ1-5, with TRBD1 as a possible D gene (6 bases). Germline V CDR1 and CDR2: LGHDT, YNNKEL (reference sequence). V lost 3 bases and J lost 7, with 10 bases in between. There are 13 residues in the CDR3. CDR3 in amino acids: CASSHGGRQPQHF. The CDR3, as DNA: TGTGCCAGCAGCCATGGGGGCCGACAGCCCCAGCATTTT.

The rearrangement links TRBV24-1 to TRBJ2-6, with D unclear. Germline V lookup: CDR1 KGHDR, CDR2 SFDVKD. V lost 5 bases to trimming and J lost 0 bases, with 7 bases between them. CDR3 size: 15 residues. The CDR3 protein is CATSGYISGANVLTF. The CDR3 bases are TGTGCCACCAGTGGTTACATCTCTGGGGCCAACGTCCTGACTTTC.

The CDR3 region has the DNA TGCGCCAGCAGGGAAGGGGTCTTTGGGACCCAGTACTTC. Translated, it gives CASREGVFGTQYF. The V gene is TRBV5-1, the J gene TRBJ2-5, with TRBD1 as a possible D gene (5 bases). Per germline, CDR1 SGHRS and CDR2 YFSETQ. V was trimmed by 5 bases and J by 7 bases, leaving 15 bases between them. The CDR3 has 13 amino acids.

The gene calls are TRBV2 and TRBJ2-5; D unresolved. Trimming shortened V by 1 base and J by 4 bases, and 19 bases separated the two germline ends. In germline, CDR1 is SNHLY, CDR2 FYNNEI. This CDR3 contains 17 residues. The CDR3 DNA sequence: TGTGCCAGCAGTGAAGATCGCAGATCCATTGCAGGAGAGACCCAGTACTTC. As protein: CASSEDRRSIAGETQYF.

Turning to this clone: A clone one base away is much larger, so this may be a read error. The chain carries TRBV12-3 or TRBV12-4 and TRBJ1-2; possibly TRBD1 for D (5 bases). This CDR3 has 12 amino acids. Trimming shortened V by 5 bases and J by 4 bases, and 8 bases separated the two germline ends. The CDR3 region has the DNA TGTGCCAGCAGTCTCGACAGCTATGGCTACACCTTC. This encodes CASSLDSYGYTF.

This clone was detected a few times. The CDR3 is CASSGDFKETQYF. CDR3 DNA: TGTGCCAGCAGTGGGGACTTTAAAGAGACCCAGTACTTC. The rearrangement joins TRBV2 to TRBJ2-5; TRBD2 is a possible D gene (6 bases). CDR1 is SNHLY and CDR2 is FYNNEI in the germline V gene. The CDR3 consists of 13 residues. The ends were cut back, 4 bases at V and 3 bases at J, with 9 bases in the middle.

The chain employs TRBV30 and TRBJ1-1; D uncertain. Trimming took 0 bases from V and 4 from J, leaving 12 bases between them. Germline CDR1 and CDR2: GTSNPN and SVGIG (reference sequence). The CDR3 loop spans 14 amino acids. The CDR3 reads CAWSVQPGSTEAFF. The CDR3 DNA reads TGTGCCTGGAGTGTACAGCCAGGCTCCACTGAAGCTTTCTTT. Full variable domain (missing parts from reference TRBV30 and TRBJ1-1): SQTIHQWPATLVQPVGSPLSLECTVEGTSNPNLYWYRQAAGRGLQLLFYSVGIGQISSEVPQNLSASRPQDRQFILSSKKLLLSDSGFYLCAWSVQPGSTEAFFGQGTRLTVV.

The chain has TRBV3-1 (or the pseudogene TRBV3-2) and TRBJ2-1; 14 bases fit TRBD2. This CDR3 is built from 16 residues. Germline CDR1 is LGHDT and CDR2 is YNNKEL (reference sequence). After removal of 1 base from V and 7 bases from J, the junction contained 3 bases not matched to a gene. The CDR3 sequence is CASSQARLAGGNEQFF. CDR3 in DNA: TGTGCCAGCAGCCAAGCTCGACTAGCGGGGGGGAATGAGCAGTTCTTC.

This clone was observed a handful of times. CDR3 sequence: CASSPVLGGGGDTQYF. CDR3 DNA: TGTGCCAGCAGCCCCGTGTTGGGCGGGGGAGGAGATACGCAGTATTTT. This chain connects TRBV7-9 to TRBJ2-3; 7 positions agree with TRBD2. The CDR3 consists of 16 residues. V was clipped by 5 bases and J by 5 bases; unmatched bases: 13. CDR1 and CDR2 (germline): SEHNR, FQNEAQ (reference sequence).

With regard to this clone: A much larger clone lies one base from this, so it may be a read error. Other DNA sequences in the sample encode the same CDR3. The V gene is TRBV19, the J gene TRBJ1-1, with 7 bases that match TRBD1. In germline, CDR1 is LNHDA, CDR2 SQIVND (reference sequence). Trimming cost V 4 bases and J 2 bases; bases outside gene matches: 7. The CDR3 spans 15 residues. DNA for the CDR3: TGTGCCAGTAGTACCCCGGGACAGAGAAACACTGAAGCTTTCTTT. Its protein product is CASSTPGQRNTEAFF.

This sequence joins TRBV6-5 and TRBJ1-1, with 7 positions matching TRBD1. CDR3 length equals 13 residues. Germline V gene sequence: CDR1 MNHEY, CDR2 SVGAGI. V trimming: 6 bases; J trimming: 0 bases; junction bases outside the gene matches: 1. CDR3 nucleotides: TGTGCCAGCAGGACAGGGATGAACACTGAAGCTTTCTTT. Amino acids: CASRTGMNTEAFF.

This chain's CDR3 is CASSLRQGVYSNQPQHF. CDR3 DNA sequence: TGTGCCAGCAGCTTGCGGCAGGGCGTCTATAGCAATCAGCCCCAGCATTTT. The chain combines TRBV7-2 with TRBJ1-5; possible D gene TRBD1, 5 bases. Germline V lookup: CDR1 SGHTA, CDR2 FQGNSA. The V end lost 3 bases, the J end lost 0 bases, and 15 bases lay between the germline ends. The CDR3 totals 17 residues.

This clone was detected a few times. V usage is TRBV7-8 and J usage is TRBJ2-1; D might be TRBD1 (5 bases). The CDR3 has 14 residues. Germline lookup yields CDR1 SGHVS and CDR2 FQNEAQ. V lost 0 bases, J lost 4 bases, and 7 bases lay in between. In DNA, the CDR3 is TGTGCCAGCAGCTTAGCCAGGGAATACAATGAGCAGTTCTTC. Translation: CASSLAREYNEQFF. The complete variable domain, with remaining parts taken from reference TRBV7-8 and TRBJ2-1, reads GAGVSQSPRYKVAKRGQDVALRCDPISGHVSLFWYQQALGQGPEFLTYFQNEAQLDKSGLPSDRFFAERPEGSVSTLKIQRTQQEDSAVYLCASSLAREYNEQFFGPGTRLTVL.

This CDR3 reads CASSTRRAGADTQYF. CDR3 DNA sequence: TGTGCCAGCAGCACAAGGCGGGCGGGGGCAGATACGCAGTATTTT. The V call is TRBV7-2, the J call TRBJ2-3; 7 bases map to TRBD2. Germline-derived CDR1 and CDR2 are SGHTA and FQGNSA. The CDR3 sequence is 15 residues long. V gave up 5 bases and J gave up 4 bases; unmatched junction bases: 9.

The rearrangement uses TRBV14 and TRBJ2-3; the match to TRBD1 covers 7 bases. V dropped 5 bases and J dropped 9; count of bases not matched to a gene: 14. The CDR3 consists of 15 residues. Germline assignment: CDR1 SGHDN and CDR2 FVKESK. CDR3 DNA sequence: TGTGCCAGCAGCGAAACCACCGCGACAGGGCGAACGCAGTATTTT. It is translated as CASSETTATGRTQYF.

A few counts support this clone. This sequence joins TRBV5-4 and TRBJ1-5; D is unresolved. Trimming removed 0 bases at V and 3 bases at J, with 4 bases between. This CDR3 is built from 13 residues. Germline values: CDR1 SGHNT, CDR2 YYREEE (reference sequence). The CDR3 DNA sequence: TGTGCCAGCAGCTTGGCTCCCAATCAGCCCCAGCATTTT. Translating gives CASSLAPNQPQHF.

The chain carries TRBV27 and TRBJ1-2; 7 bases map to TRBD1. The germline V gene has CDR1 MNHEY and CDR2 SMNVEV (reference sequence). V dropped 6 bases and J dropped 5; count of bases not matched to a gene: 9. The CDR3 spans 14 residues. CDR3 amino acids: CASSPNRGSYGYTF. The CDR3 coding sequence is TGTGCCAGCAGCCCCAACAGGGGATCATATGGCTACACCTTC.

The V and J genes are TRBV4-1 and TRBJ1-1, with a possible D match to TRBD1 (6 bases). Trimming removed 0 bases from V and 1 base from J, with 12 bases in between. CDR3 length: 16 amino acids. Germline CDR1 and CDR2: MGHRA and YSYEKL. CDR3 sequence reads: CASSQEGGLSNTEAFF. CDR3 nucleotide sequence: TGCGCCAGCAGCCAAGAGGGGGGGCTTTCGAACACTGAAGCTTTCTTT.

The chain employs TRBV19 and TRBJ2-3, with 11 bases fitting TRBD2. The CDR3 has 17 residues. After removal of 6 bases from V and 0 bases from J, the junction contained 8 bases not matched to a gene. CDR1 and CDR2 (germline): LNHDA, SQIVND (reference sequence). The CDR3 DNA follows: TGTGCCAGTAGGAATTTAAGGACTAGCGGGAGCACAGATACGCAGTATTTT. This translates into CASRNLRTSGSTDTQYF.

The chain is built from TRBV28 and TRBJ1-2; D call uncertain. V dropped 6 bases and J dropped 0 bases, with 11 bases sitting between them. The CDR3 sequence is 14 residues long. Per the germline V gene, CDR1 is MDHEN and CDR2 is SYDVKM. The CDR3 here is CASRPQRANYGYTF. In DNA form, the CDR3 reads TGTGCCAGCAGGCCACAGAGAGCTAACTATGGCTACACCTTC.

The CDR3 sequence is CAWTTGNTDTQYF. The DNA of the CDR3 is TGTGCCTGGACAACAGGGAATACAGATACGCAGTATTTT. The chain has TRBV30 and TRBJ2-3; D perhaps matches TRBD1 (6 bases). The V end lost 4 bases, the J end lost 3 bases, and 11 bases lay between the germline ends. The CDR3 runs to 13 residues. Germline CDR1 is GTSNPN and CDR2 is SVGIG (reference sequence). Based on the CDR3 plus reference TRBV30 and TRBJ2-3, the full variable domain is SQTIHQWPATLVQPVGSPLSLECTVEGTSNPNLYWYRQAAGRGLQLLFYSVGIGQISSEVPQNLSASRPQDRQFILSSKKLLLSDSGFYLCAWTTGNTDTQYFGPGTRLTVL.

This chain joins TRBV7-9 and TRBJ1-6; no definite D call. The ends were cut back, 5 bases at V and 8 bases at J, with 10 bases in the middle. The germline CDR1 and CDR2 sequences are SEHNR and FQNEAQ (reference sequence). The CDR3 loop spans 13 amino acids. The CDR3 loop reads CASSPSGDSPLHF. In DNA form, the CDR3 reads TGTGCCAGCAGCCCATCCGGGGATTCACCCCTCCACTTT.

This chain uses TRBV6-2 or TRBV6-3 with TRBJ2-7; 11 positions agree with TRBD1. This CDR3 comprises 15 residues. The germline V gene has CDR1 MNHEY and CDR2 SVGEGT. The V segment lost 5 bases and the J segment 2 bases; nucleotides outside the gene matches: 5. The CDR3 loop is CASSNGQGAAYEQYF. The DNA for the CDR3 is TGTGCCAGCAGTAACGGACAGGGGGCGGCCTACGAGCAGTACTTC.

The CDR3 nucleotides read TGTGCCAGCAGCTCCAGCGGGTTAAAGGATGAGCAGTTCTTC. Translating it yields CASSSSGLKDEQFF. The rearrangement uses TRBV5-8 and TRBJ2-1; a weak D match, TRBD2 (6 bases). Germline V gene data show CDR1 as SGHTS and CDR2 as YDEGEE. This CDR3 spans 14 amino acids. The V end was cut by 3 bases, the J end by 8 bases, with 15 bases between.

The chain is built from TRBV2 and TRBJ2-2; 8 bases agree with TRBD2. The CDR3 totals 16 residues. V was pared by 5 bases and J by 4 bases, with 9 bases of the junction left unmatched. The V gene's germline CDR1 is SNHLY and CDR2 FYNNEI. This CDR3 is CASSLGVAGFTGELFF. CDR3 DNA sequence: TGTGCCAGCAGTCTCGGGGTAGCGGGGTTCACCGGGGAGCTGTTTTTT.